This T cell receptor (beta chain) emerged from a study of blood T cell repertoires in COVID-19. The data were produced by immunoSEQ multiplex PCR, yet TCRdb's version contains in-frame clones alone and is incomplete. In the table there are about 330,000 clones, approximately 88% of which are singletons. V lost 0 bases, J lost 0 bases, and 7 bases lay in between. Per the germline V gene, CDR1 is SGHDT and CDR2 is YYEEEE. CDR3 size: 15 residues. Input material: peripheral blood. This clonotype was sampled from a man aged 25 to 40 with COVID-19, enrolled during active disease. This rearrangement joins TRBV5-6 to TRBJ2-4; no definite D call. Here the CDR3 reads CASSLAPLAKNIQYF. CDR3 DNA: TGTGCCAGCAGCTTGGCTCCCCTAGCCAAAAACATTCAGTACTTC.